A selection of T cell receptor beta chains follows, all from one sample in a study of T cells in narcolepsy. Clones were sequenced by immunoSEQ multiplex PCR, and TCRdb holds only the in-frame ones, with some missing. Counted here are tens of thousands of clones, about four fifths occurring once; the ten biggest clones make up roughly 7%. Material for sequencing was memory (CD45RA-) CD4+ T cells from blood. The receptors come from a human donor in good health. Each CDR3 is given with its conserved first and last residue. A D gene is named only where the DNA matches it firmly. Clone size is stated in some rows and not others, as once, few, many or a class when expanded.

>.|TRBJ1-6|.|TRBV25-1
TGTGCCAGCCTTAGGACATATAATTCACCCCTCCACTTT
CASLRTYNSPLHF
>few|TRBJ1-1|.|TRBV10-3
TGTGCCATCAGTGAAGGGGGGGAAGCTTTCTTT
CAISEGGEAFF
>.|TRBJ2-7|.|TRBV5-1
TGCGCCAGCAGCTTGGAATCCTCAGGTTCCTACGAGCAGTACTTC
CASSLESSGSYEQYF
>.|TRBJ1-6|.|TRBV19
TGTGCCAGTAGTATAGAGGGACAAAGGTCACCCCTCCACTTT
CASSIEGQRSPLHF
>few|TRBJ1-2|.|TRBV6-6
TGTGCCACCTCACCACTCGGGGACTATGGCTACACCTTC
CATSPLGDYGYTF
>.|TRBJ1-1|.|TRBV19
TGTGCCAGTTCTGGACAGTTTTCGAACACTGAAGCTTTCTTT
CASSGQFSNTEAFF
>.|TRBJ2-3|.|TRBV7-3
TGTGCCAGCAGCTCCTTAGCGGCTAGCACAGATACGCAGTATTTT
CASSSLAASTDTQYF
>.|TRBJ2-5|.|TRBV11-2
TGTGCCAGCAGCTTAGATGTTTGGCCCCAGTACTTC
CASSLDVWPQYF
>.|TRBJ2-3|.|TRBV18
TGTGCCAGCTCACCTCTGCTGGGGGAAGATACGCAGTATTTT
CASSPLLGEDTQYF
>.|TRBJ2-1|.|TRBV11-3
TGTGCCAGCAGCTTAGAGGGCCCCCGGGACCTATTCTTC
CASSLEGPRDLFF
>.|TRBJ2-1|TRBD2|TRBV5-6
TGTGCCAGCAGCCGAGGCGGGGGGCACTCCTACAATGAGCAGTTCTTC
CASSRGGGHSYNEQFF
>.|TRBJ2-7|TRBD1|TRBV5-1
TGCGCCAGCAGCCCGACCGGGACAGGGGGCTCGGGGCAGTACTTC
CASSPTGTGGSGQYF
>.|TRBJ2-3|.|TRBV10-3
TGTGCCATCAGCGCAGGGGACACAGATACGCAGTATTTT
CAISAGDTDTQYF
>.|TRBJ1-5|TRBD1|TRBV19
TGTGCCAGTAGTGGCGGTGGCAGGGGGATTCAGCCCCAGCATTTT
CASSGGGRGIQPQHF
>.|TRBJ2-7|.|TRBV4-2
TGTGCCAGCAGCCAAGTACAGGATCCTTCCTACGAGCAGTACTTC
CASSQVQDPSYEQYF
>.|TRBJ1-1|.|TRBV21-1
TGTGCCAGCAGCAAAGTAGAGGCGGCACAGGGAGGACGTTTGAACACTGAAGCTTTCTTT
CASSKVEAAQGGRLNTEAFF
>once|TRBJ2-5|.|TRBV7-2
TGTGCCAGCAGCTTAAGGAGTTCCCTAGTGGGAGAGACCCAGTACTTC
CASSLRSSLVGETQYF
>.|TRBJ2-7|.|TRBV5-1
TGCGCCAGCAAAACGAACGTAGAGAACGAGCAGTACTTC
CASKTNVENEQYF
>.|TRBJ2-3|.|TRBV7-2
TGTGCCAGCAGGGACATCGCTAGCGGCACAGATACGCAGTATTTT
CASRDIASGTDTQYF
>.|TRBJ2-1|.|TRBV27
TGTGCCAGCAGTTCCCTAGGGAGCTCCTACAATGAGCAGTTCTTC
CASSSLGSSYNEQFF
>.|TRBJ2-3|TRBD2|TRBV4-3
TGCGCCAGCAGCTTCACGGGACTAGCGGGAGGAAATGCAGATACGCAGTATTTT
CASSFTGLAGGNADTQYF
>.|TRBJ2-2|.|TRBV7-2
TGTGCCAGCACCCCCGGGACGGCGGGCACCGGGGAGCTGTTTTTT
CASTPGTAGTGELFF
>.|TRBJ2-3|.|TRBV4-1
TGCGCCAGCAGCCTTAGACAGGAAGCAGATACGCAGTATTTT
CASSLRQEADTQYF
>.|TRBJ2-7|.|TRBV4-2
TGTGCCAGCAGCCAAGATCCCCCCTACGAGCAGTACTTC
CASSQDPPYEQYF
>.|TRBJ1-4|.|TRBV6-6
TGTGCCAGCAGTTCCCCAGGGAGAGGGGCGGAAAAACTGTTTTTT
CASSSPGRGAEKLFF
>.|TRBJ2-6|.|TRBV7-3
TGTGCCAGCAGCTTAACGCAAGGGGCCAACGTCCTGACTTTC
CASSLTQGANVLTF
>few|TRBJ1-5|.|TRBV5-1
TGCGCCAGCAGCTTGGACATCCTTAGCAATCAGCCCCAGCATTTT
CASSLDILSNQPQHF
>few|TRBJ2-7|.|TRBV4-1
TGCGCCAGCAGCCAAGGGGGAAACAAGCAGTACTTC
CASSQGGNKQYF
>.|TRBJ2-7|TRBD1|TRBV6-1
TGTGCCAGCAGTGAGGGGACAGCTACCTACGAGCAGTACTTC
CASSEGTATYEQYF
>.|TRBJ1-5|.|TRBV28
TGTGCCAGCAGTTTAAATAGGTCCCCAGGGTCCCAGCATTTT
CASSLNRSPGSQHF
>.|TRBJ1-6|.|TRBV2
TGTGCCAGCGGCAGCTCCTATAATTCACCCCTCCACTTT
CASGSSYNSPLHF
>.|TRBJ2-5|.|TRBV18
TGTGCCAGCTCACCGCCCAGCCAAGAGACCCAGTACTTC
CASSPPSQETQYF
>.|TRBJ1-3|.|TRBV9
TGTGCCAGCAGCGCTCAGCTCGACAGCCTCTCTGGAAACACCATATATTTT
CASSAQLDSLSGNTIYF
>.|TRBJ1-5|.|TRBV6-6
TGTGCCAGCAGCCGCGACAGTATCTCCAGCAATCAGCCCCAGCATTTT
CASSRDSISSNQPQHF
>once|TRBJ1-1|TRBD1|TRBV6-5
TGTGCCAGCAAACAGGGGGCTTCTAACACTGAAGCTTTCTTT
CASKQGASNTEAFF
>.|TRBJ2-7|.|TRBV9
TGTGCCAGCAGCGTAGGGCAGGGTGTCTCCTACGAGCAGTACTTC
CASSVGQGVSYEQYF
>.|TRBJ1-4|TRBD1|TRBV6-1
TGTGCCAGCAGGAGGGGGCAGACAACTAATGAAAAACTGTTTTTT
CASRRGQTTNEKLFF
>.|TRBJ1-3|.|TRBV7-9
TGTGCCAGCAGCTTAGGGGGAAACACCATATATTTT
CASSLGGNTIYF
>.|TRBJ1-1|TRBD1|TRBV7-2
TGTGCCAGCAGCCAACAGGGGATGAACACTGAAGCTTTCTTT
CASSQQGMNTEAFF
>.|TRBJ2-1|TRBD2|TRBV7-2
TGTGCCAGCAACTTACGGGGGGGCCTATACAATGAGCAGTTCTTC
CASNLRGGLYNEQFF
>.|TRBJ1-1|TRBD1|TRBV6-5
TGTGCCAGCATGGCTCAGGGGGCGAGGGACACTGAAGCTTTCTTT
CASMAQGARDTEAFF
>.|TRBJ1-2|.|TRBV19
TGTGCCAGTAGTATCGGCCGGGACTATGGCTACACCTTC
CASSIGRDYGYTF
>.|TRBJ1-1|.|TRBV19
TGTGCCAGTAGTATAGCGGCGGGAATGAACACTGAAGCTTTCTTT
CASSIAAGMNTEAFF
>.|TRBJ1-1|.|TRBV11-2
TGTGCCAGCAGCTTAGTAGTTCCTCCCCGACAGCTTGAAGCTTTCTTT
CASSLVVPPRQLEAFF
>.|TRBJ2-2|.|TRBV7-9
TGTGCCAGCAGCTTATGGGCTCCCTTAAGCGTCGGGGAGCTGTTTTTT
CASSLWAPLSVGELFF
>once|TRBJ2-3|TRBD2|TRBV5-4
TGTGCCAGCAGCCCGGGACTACAGCCAGATACGCAGTATTTT
CASSPGLQPDTQYF
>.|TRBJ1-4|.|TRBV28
TGTGCCAGCAGTGACACCAATAATGAAAAACTGTTTTTT
CASSDTNNEKLFF
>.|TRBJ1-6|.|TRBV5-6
TGTGCCAGCAGCTTGGAACGGGATAATTCACCCCTCCACTTT
CASSLERDNSPLHF
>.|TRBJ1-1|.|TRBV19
TGTGCCAGTAGTTATTTCACTGAAGCTTTCTTT
CASSYFTEAFF
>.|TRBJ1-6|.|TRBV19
TGTGCCAGTAAGGCCGGAAGCTCCTATAATTCACCCCTCCACTTT
CASKAGSSYNSPLHF
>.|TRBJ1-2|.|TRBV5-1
TGCGCCAGCAGCCGAGGGGGAGCTAACTATGGCTACACCTTC
CASSRGGANYGYTF
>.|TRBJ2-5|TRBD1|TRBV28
TGTGCCAGCAGTCACACCACCAACAGGGGCCGCCTTTCCGAGATGAGGTTGCAGTACTTC
CASSHTTNRGRLSEMRLQYF